The 14 T cell receptor beta chains listed next were all sequenced from one sample in a study of blood T cell repertoires in COVID-19 (dated by TCRdb to the early 2020s). The library was generated by the immunoSEQ multiplex PCR assay. TCRdb obtained this table from immuneACCESS and retained in-frame rearrangements with V and J assigned. These tables miss some clones; where compared with another copy, unresolved V genes account for less than half of the shortfall, and the remainder is unexplained. Within this sample are approximately 310,000 clones, with 87% of them counted one time only. The top ten constitute about 8% of the sample. Sequencing was performed on peripheral blood. The receptors come from a woman in her 50s who had recovered from COVID-19.

The V gene is TRBV5-1, the J gene TRBJ2-3; 12 bases align to TRBD2. With 4 bases clipped from V and 0 bases from J, the junction kept 6 bases outside the gene matches. This CDR3 has 17 residues. The V gene's germline CDR1 is SGHRS and CDR2 YFSETQ. This CDR3 reads CASSRTSGRISTDTQYF. CDR3 in DNA: TGCGCCAGCAGCAGAACTAGCGGGAGGATTAGCACAGATACGCAGTATTTT.

CDR3 region: CASSPRAGNFYGYTF. In nucleotides, the CDR3 is TGTGCCAGCAGCCCGAGGGCCGGGAATTTCTATGGCTACACCTTC. J is TRBJ1-2 and V is TRBV11-2; D gene uncertain. V was pared by 5 bases and J by 4 bases, with 17 bases between. CDR1 is SGHAT, CDR2 FQNNGV, per germline. The CDR3 is 15 residues long.

The chain uses TRBV19 and TRBJ1-1, with D possibly being TRBD1 (5 bases). Looked up from germline, CDR1 is LNHDA and CDR2 is SQIVND (reference sequence). CDR3 length: 15 amino acids. Trimming left V 5 bases short and J 1 base short, with 14 bases between. This CDR3 is CASSFRQPGNTEAFF. CDR3 DNA sequence: TGTGCCAGTAGTTTCAGACAGCCGGGGAACACTGAAGCTTTCTTT.

This clone showed up just once. The rearrangement links TRBV11-2 to TRBJ2-2, with D tentatively TRBD1 (5 bases). Trimming stripped 5 bases from V and 4 bases from J, with 8 bases between. The CDR3 totals 13 residues. The germline CDR1 and CDR2 sequences are SGHAT and FQNNGV. The CDR3 here is CASSLTGTGELFF. DNA for the CDR3: TGTGCCAGCAGCCTTACAGGCACCGGGGAGCTGTTTTTT.

CDR3 nucleotides: TGTGCCAGCAGTATACCTCAGGGGTCGGGTTCACCCCTCCACTTT. Amino acids: CASSIPQGSGSPLHF. The chain carries TRBV28 and TRBJ1-6; D perhaps matches TRBD1 (6 bases). Per germline, CDR1 MDHEN and CDR2 SYDVKM. The CDR3 covers 15 residues. Trimming took off 5 bases at V and 9 bases at J, with 17 bases between the two ends.

The V and J genes are TRBV10-3 and TRBJ2-1, with 7 bases that match TRBD2. This CDR3 is 14 amino acids long. Germline CDR1 reads ENHRY; CDR2 reads SYGVKD. The V gene end was trimmed by 2 bases and the J gene end by 4 bases; junction bases not matched to a gene: 2. Here the CDR3 DNA reads TGTGCCATCAGTGAGGGACTAGGTTACAATGAGCAGTTCTTC. It translates to CAISEGLGYNEQFF.

This chain joins TRBV28 and TRBJ1-2, with unresolved D. V was shortened by 7 bases and J by 8 bases, with 26 bases between the two germline ends. The CDR3 runs to 16 residues. Germline V lookup: CDR1 MDHEN, CDR2 SYDVKM. CDR3 residues: CASTSVGGEGRRGYTF. CDR3 sequence (DNA): TGTGCCAGCACTTCCGTTGGCGGGGAGGGTAGGAGGGGCTACACCTTC.

The chain links TRBV19 to TRBJ2-1, with TRBD2 matching over 8 bases. The CDR3 spans 14 residues. The germline CDR1 and CDR2 sequences are LNHDA and SQIVND (reference sequence). The V and J ends lost 7 bases and 5 bases, in that order; junction bases with no gene match: 7. The CDR3, as DNA: TGTGCCAGTAAAAACCGGGGGGGTGACAATGAGCAGTTCTTC. This encodes CASKNRGGDNEQFF.

The rearrangement uses TRBV5-1 and TRBJ2-2; D unclear. The V end lost 0 bases, the J end lost 4 bases, and 16 bases lay between the germline ends. The CDR3 loop spans 17 amino acids. The germline V gene encodes CDR1 SGHRS and CDR2 YFSETQ. CDR3 sequence (DNA): TGCGCCAGCAGCTTGGTGGCTCGACCAGGAATCACCGGGGAGCTGTTTTTT. Translation: CASSLVARPGITGELFF.

This chain uses TRBV19 with TRBJ1-3, with a possible D match to TRBD1 (6 bases). CDR1 and CDR2 (germline): LNHDA, SQIVND (reference sequence). V was pared by 6 bases and J by 0 bases, with 12 bases between. The CDR3 totals 15 residues. The CDR3 DNA follows: TGTGCCAGTAGCAGGGGACAATACTCTGGAAACACCATATATTTT. This sequence encodes CASSRGQYSGNTIYF.

This rearrangement joins TRBV15 to TRBJ2-5, with TRBD2 matching over 8 bases. J lost 3 bases, V lost 5 bases, and 2 bases had no gene match. Looked up from germline, CDR1 is LNHNV and CDR2 is YYDKDF (reference sequence). This CDR3 has 13 residues. The CDR3 loop is CATSRGGEETQYF. The CDR3 nucleotides read TGTGCCACCAGCCGGGGGGGGGAAGAGACCCAGTACTTC. Complete variable domain (other parts from reference TRBV15 and TRBJ2-5): DAMVIQNPRYQVTQFGKPVTLSCSQTLNHNVMYWYQQKSSQAPKLLFHYYDKDFNNEADTPDNFQSRRPNTSFCFLDIRSPGLGDTAMYLCATSRGGEETQYFGPGTRLLVL.

The J gene is TRBJ1-1, the V gene TRBV19; D not certain. Trimming shortened V by 11 bases and J by 4 bases, and 14 bases separated the two germline ends. Germline assignment: CDR1 LNHDA and CDR2 SQIVND (reference sequence). The CDR3 contains 12 residues. The chain's CDR3 is CALPRGGTEAFF. The DNA for the CDR3 is TGTGCCCTTCCCCGGGGTGGCACTGAAGCTTTCTTT.

This chain uses TRBV12-2 with TRBJ2-7; the listed D gene, TRBD1, was not tested against the DNA. TRBV12-2 is shown as a pseudogene. CDR3 length: 14 amino acids. The CDR3 is CASRLEPGSYEQYF. DNA of the CDR3: TGTGCAAGTCGCTTAGAGCCAGGATCCTACGAGCAGTACTTC.

The genes are TRBV29-1 and TRBJ2-1; D uncertain. CDR1 is SQVTM and CDR2 is ANQGSEA in the germline V gene. V lost 4 bases to trimming and J lost 9 bases, with 7 bases between them. CDR3 length: 10 amino acids. CDR3 in DNA: TGCAGCGTTGGGGCAGGTGAGCAGTTCTTC. This gives the protein CSVGAGEQFF.